Given below is one T cell receptor (beta chain) in context. There is no known antigen for this receptor. Qualities for individual bases were not recorded, and no much larger clone is one base off. From a lookup of the germline V gene, CDR1 and CDR2 are SQVTM and ANQGSEA. Its CDR3 holds 13 amino acids, cysteine through phenylalanine. The sequence is cut down to CDR3 DNA, 39 bases in frame from base 1. Trimming costs V 4 bases and J 5 bases, and their ends lie 14 bases apart. The immunoSEQ Assay was the method used to sequence TCRbeta CDR3 regions. After extraction, genomic DNA underwent amplification by bias-controlled multiplex PCR, followed by high-throughput sequencing. Under the source paper's analysis protocol: To quantify the absolute abundance of each unique TCRbeta CDR3 region, sequences were collapsed and filtered. T cell fraction was estimated by normalizing TCRbeta template counts to usable DNA, which was measured by amplifying reference genes present in all nucleated cells. Repertoire TCRs were annotated as SARS-CoV-2-specific when V gene, CDR3 amino acid sequence and J gene were exactly matched to a known reactive TCR set. The reference SARS-CoV-2 TCR set came from MIRA and was filtered for enrichment in COVID-19-positive ImmuneCODE repertoires, removing public or cross-reactive TCRs. Using the MIRA antigens, annotated TCRs were further analysed by specific ORF or by position within an ORF. Depth was the summed frequency of annotated unique rearrangements, while breadth was defined as annotated unique rearrangements over total unique productive rearrangements. TCR breadth was compared between groups using two-sided Wilcoxon rank-sum tests. The source is immuneACCESS, and TCRdb retained only in-frame sequences with V and J called. Part of the clones is not carried over; for the studies checked, unresolved V genes explain less than half of this, and the remainder is unexplained. For V, J and clone size, that table is used; D and trimming come from the DNA. In this sample the table shows approximately 350,000 clones, around 90% of which occur a single time. The ten largest clones take up 3.4% of the sample.

The data stem from a study of Ad26.COV2.S vaccination and SARS-CoV-2 variants (dated by TCRdb to about 2021). The study in broad terms: Donors in the vaccine arm were drawn from COV1001, a multicentre, randomized, double-blind, placebo-controlled phase I-IIa trial testing Ad26.COV2.S in healthy adults. TCRbeta repertoire sequencing served as the tool for gauging how specific and how broad the SARS-CoV-2-reactive T cell receptors were following Ad26.COV2.S vaccination. Trial participants were randomized into five groups of five: low-dose or high-dose Ad26.COV2.S given once or twice, or placebo on both occasions. Investigators remained blinded to trial group allocation during experiments and outcome assessment. A total of approximately 30 samples were included in the TCR-sequenced set, comprising around 19 Ad26.COV2.S vaccine recipients, 5 placebo recipients and 8 SARS-CoV-2 convalescent individuals. Ad26.COV2.S was given intramuscularly at 5x10^10 or 1x10^11 viral particles, as a single shot or as two shots 56 days apart.

The treatment or condition label on this specimen signifies: over 15 received Ad26.COV2.S at low or high dose, single or two shots; 5 received placebo; per-sample allocation not given. Repertoires of vaccine and placebo recipients were sequenced from samples taken on day 63 after the first injection. In Cohort 1b, roughly 25 adults aged 18-55 years were enrolled at a single site in Boston, USA, between 29 July and 7 August 2020. Ad26.COV2.S was a replication-incompetent adenovirus type 26 vector expressing a prefusion-stabilized SARS-CoV-2 spike protein from the original Wuhan strain. What the study reported, not specific to this receptor: Spike-specific TCR breadth was higher in Ad26.COV2.S recipients than in placebo recipients (P = 0.0014). The study lacked the statistical power to compare responses across vaccine doses or regimens. Vaccine and placebo recipients had comparable non-spike TCR breadth, which fits with the vaccine containing only spike. After vaccination, spike-specific CD8+ and CD4+ T cell responses were reported to show substantial breadth. The authors noted that total T cell responses may have been underestimated by the TCR breadth and depth analyses.

The source is a person aged 18-60 years who received the Ad26.COV2.S COVID-19 vaccine or a placebo. Sequenced here: peripheral blood, sampled in a trial of Ad26.COV2.S vaccine versus placebo. The chain was built from TRBV29-1 and TRBJ1-1; the D gene is possibly TRBD1, with 6 bases matching. The nucleotide sequence reads TGCAGCGTTGTTAGGGGGTGGGGAACTGAAGCTTTCTTT. It encodes CSVVRGWGTEAFF.